This TCR beta chain was identified during a study of blood T cell repertoires in COVID-19. CDR1 and CDR2 (germline): SGHAT, FQNNGV. Trimming removed 2 bases from V and 3 bases from J; junction bases left unmatched: 2. The CDR3 runs 15 residues. TCRdb keeps only in-frame clones here, not all; method: immunoSEQ multiplex PCR. Among 95,000 to 110,000 clones listed, 84% were seen once. The sequencing sample was made of peripheral blood. The chain is built from TRBV11-2 and TRBJ1-2, with 11 bases matching TRBD1. This receptor was taken from a human donor in a cohort sampled during active or convalescent COVID-19. In DNA, the CDR3 is TGTGCCAGCAGCTTAATGGGACAGGGGGACTATGGCTACACCTTC. This codes for CASSLMGQGDYGYTF.